One T cell receptor beta chain is described in this entry. This clone was observed a few times. The target of this receptor is not known. Base quality data are lacking; no much larger clone is found one base away. Transplants used related donors with nonmyeloablative bone marrow transplantation; mixed chimerism was transient in the human trials. Unstimulated Tregs (CD4+CD25+CD127-), CD4+ non-Tregs (CD4+CD25-), CD4 and CD8 cells were FACS-sorted from thawed PBMCs. The patients were a few recipients of combined kidney and bone marrow transplants from the ITN036ST trial, and samples were available only for these trial subjects. Healthy control blood was separated into PBMCs by Ficoll density gradient and cryopreserved, and patient PBMCs were collected both before and after transplant. These data come from a study of Tregs in tolerant kidney transplant recipients (dated by TCRdb to the late 2010s). About the full investigation: The study applied TCRbeta sequencing to find donor-specific regulatory T cells before combined kidney and bone marrow transplantation and then followed those same cells after transplant. Paper-wide results and their limitations: The study was constrained by small patient numbers, and validation of the findings is required in larger populations and under other immunosuppression protocols. Biological reproducibility was not directly addressed, though technical replication error appeared minimal. The most biologically relevant and donor-specific TCRbeta repertoire appeared to be identified by expanding Tregs with activated donor B cells. In tolerant patients, the expansion of donor-specific Tregs was greater than global Treg expansion, suggesting that the expansion was antigen-driven rather than nonspecific. For some patients the PCR primers changed over time, which made it impossible to compare the samples from those patients at the nucleotide level.

For TCRbeta CDR3 sequencing, genomic DNA was extracted from sorted cells using the QIAGEN DNeasy Blood and Tissue Kit. High-throughput TCRbeta CDR3 sequencing, which included PCR amplification with bias correction and internal controls, was done commercially through immunoSEQ. Per the source publication's procedure: A unique productive TCRbeta sequence was defined by the CDR3 nucleotide sequence when primers matched, and otherwise by the CDR3 amino acid sequence together with the Vbeta and Jbeta genes. To correct for sorting error, sequences found in more than one sorted population at a frequency ratio of 2:1 or less were discarded, and the remaining shared sequences were assigned to the population with the higher frequency. A sequence counted as donor-reactive if, in CFSE-low cells, the sequence had a frequency of at least 0.01% and was expanded at least 5-fold compared with unstimulated cells. Repertoire divergence was quantified by Jensen-Shannon divergence calculated from the top 100 TCRbeta sequences ranked by frequency. When a sample had multiple sequencing runs, each run was corrected for sorting error separately and the runs were then pooled. TCRdb holds this immuneACCESS table with in-frame rearrangements only. Some clones are missing; in checked studies, unresolved V genes explain under half, and the rest has no known cause. The V and J calls and clone size were taken over from that table, and D and trimming were inferred from the DNA. For this sample there are 40,000 to 50,000 clones; about nine tenths appear just once. The biggest ten clones account for around 15% of the sample.

The CDR3 contains 19 residues, cysteine and phenylalanine counted. The retained sequence is limited to the CDR3, 57 bases, with the frame set at the first base. The germline V gene encodes CDR1 SEHNR and CDR2 FQNEAQ (reference sequence). Here V drops 5 bases and J drops 0 bases, and the junction holds 18 bases not matched to any gene. The starting material was CD8+ T cells from blood (PBMCs), obtained 12 months after the transplant. The chain is made from TRBV7-9 and TRBJ2-7, with 8 middle bases fitting TRBD1. This clonotype was obtained from a human patient who received a combined kidney and bone marrow transplant. Once a transplant has taken place, some T cells may be donor derived. The bases read TGTGCCAGCAGCCGGCATATGGCAATTGGTGGACAGGGCTCCTACGAGCAGTACTTC. It translates as CASSRHMAIGGQGSYEQYF.